This T cell receptor (beta chain) was identified during a study of cytomegalovirus exposure and HLA in healthy donors. With 1 base removed from V and 4 bases from J, the gap between germline ends came to 10 bases. The CDR3 is 14 amino acids. Germline V lookup: CDR1 MGHRA, CDR2 YSYEKL. Primers: 60 Vbeta forward and 13 Jbeta reverse. The data were produced by immunoSEQ multiplex PCR, yet TCRdb's version contains in-frame clones alone and is incomplete. The profile covers 90,000 to 110,000 clones, with approximately 70% appearing a single time and 5.4% taken by the ten largest. The V and J genes are TRBV4-1 and TRBJ1-2, with a tentative D call TRBD1 (5 bases). Specimen: PBMCs. The TCR sequence derives from a woman aged 70-85 years in good health and CMV-seropositive. The CDR3 DNA follows: TGCGCCAGCAGCCAAGGGGGCTCGGTCTATGGCTACACCTTC. Protein product: CASSQGGSVYGYTF.